This T cell receptor beta chain was identified in a study of blood T cell repertoires in COVID-19. Study information: PBMCs, B-cell-depleted T cells, or T cells provided the cDNA or gDNA that made up the material.

This clone has a handful of counts. Using immunoSEQ multiplex PCR, the repertoire was profiled, and TCRdb retains in-frame clones only, with some absent. The sample gives around 64,000 clones, 90% to 95% of which show up once; about 9.1% is in the top ten. With 4 bases clipped from V and 4 bases from J, the junction kept 5 bases outside the gene matches. This CDR3 contains 15 residues. Germline CDR1 and CDR2: LGHDT and YNNKEL (reference sequence). Sequenced input: peripheral blood. This clonotype was sampled from a human donor in a cohort sampled during active COVID-19. The chain carries TRBV3-1 (or the pseudogene TRBV3-2) and TRBJ1-3; 9 nucleotides align to TRBD1. The CDR3 sequence: CASSPRDRAGNTIYF. As DNA, the CDR3 is TGTGCCAGCAGCCCACGGGACAGGGCAGGAAACACCATATATTTT.